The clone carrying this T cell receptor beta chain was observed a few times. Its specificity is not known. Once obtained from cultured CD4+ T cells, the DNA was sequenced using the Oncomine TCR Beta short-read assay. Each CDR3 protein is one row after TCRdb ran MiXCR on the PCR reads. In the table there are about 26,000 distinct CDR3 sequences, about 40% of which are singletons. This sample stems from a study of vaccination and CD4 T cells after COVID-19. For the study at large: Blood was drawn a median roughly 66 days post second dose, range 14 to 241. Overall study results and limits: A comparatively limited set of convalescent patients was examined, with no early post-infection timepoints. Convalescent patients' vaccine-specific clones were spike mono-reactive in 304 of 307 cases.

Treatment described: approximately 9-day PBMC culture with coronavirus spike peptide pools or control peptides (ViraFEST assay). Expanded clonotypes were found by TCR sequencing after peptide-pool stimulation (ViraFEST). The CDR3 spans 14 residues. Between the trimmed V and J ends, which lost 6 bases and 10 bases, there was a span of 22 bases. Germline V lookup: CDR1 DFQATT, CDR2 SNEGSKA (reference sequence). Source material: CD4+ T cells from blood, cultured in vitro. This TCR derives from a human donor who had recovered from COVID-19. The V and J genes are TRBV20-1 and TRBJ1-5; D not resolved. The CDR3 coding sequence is TGCAGTGCGGAGACCGGTCTCACAAACGTCCCCCAGCATTTT. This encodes CSAETGLTNVPQHF.